This passage covers 20 T cell receptor beta chains from one sample sequenced in a study of CD8+ T cells in alopecia areata. Extracted RNA was reverse transcribed, and the resulting cDNA served as sequencing template. This table comes from immunoSEQ multiplex PCR, and its TCRdb copy is limited to in-frame clones, with some not included. This sample carries some 110,000 clones and no singletons, and around a fifth goes to the top ten. The material sequenced was lesional skin. The receptor source for this set is a C3H/HeJ mouse with alopecia areata. This strain's MHC haplotype is H2-k.

Notes on this clone: The germline gene is not matched at one end of the junction; a read error may be the cause. The listed genes are named as in mouse. Coverage ceases 4 residues before the CDR3 finishes, and the germline J gene fills in the end. V gene TRBV13-1 combines with J gene TRBJ2-5; 10 nucleotides align to TRBD2. The CDR3 length is 16 residues. Germline loops: CDR1 NSHNY, CDR2 SYGAGN. The covered CDR3 bases are TGTGCCAGCAGTGATCGGGGACTGGGGAACCGAGAC. Its protein product is CASSDRGLGNRD. The entire CDR3 is CASSDRGLGNRDTQYF.

This clone was counted between two and nine times. Germline and genes here are mouse. The read stops 4 residues short of the end of the CDR3; the missing end is completed from the germline J gene. V is TRBV17 and J is TRBJ2-7; 11 bases map to TRBD2. J was trimmed by 0 bases and V by 5 bases; bases with no gene match: 0. Looked up from germline, CDR1 is MNHDT and CDR2 is YYDKIL. The CDR3 is 14 residues long. The chain's CDR3 is CASSGTGGSYEQYF. The sequenced part of the CDR3 DNA is TGTGCTAGCAGTGGGACTGGGGGCTCCTAT.

Worth noting for this clone: Gene names refer to mouse genes. The CDR3 is cut off 4 residues early in the read; its end comes from the germline J gene. The chain couples TRBV19 to TRBJ2-1, with TRBD2 identical over 9 bases. Germline CDR1 reads FNHDT; CDR2 reads SITEND (reference sequence). The CDR3 extends over 15 amino acids. Trimming took 4 bases from V and 3 from J; bases not matched to a gene: 5. The CDR3 bases that were read are TGTGCCAGCAGTTCGCAGACTGGGGGCTATGCT. Translation gives CASSSQTGGYA. The whole CDR3 protein is CASSSQTGGYAEQFF.

With regard to this clone: Gene names are the mouse ones. Sequencing ends 4 residues short of the CDR3 end; the germline J gene provides the rest. This chain uses TRBV19 with TRBJ1-1; tentative D call: TRBD1 (5 bases). Germline V CDR1 and CDR2: FNHDT, SITEND (reference sequence). The CDR3 consists of 14 residues. Trimming took 2 bases from V and 2 from J, leaving 10 bases between them. The sequenced CDR3 bases are TGTGCCAGCAGTATTGGGGGACCTAACACA. It encodes CASSIGGPNT. The CDR3, in full, reads CASSIGGPNTEVFF.

This clone was found a few times. Gene names and germline match the mouse. Read coverage stops 4 residues before the CDR3 terminus; the germline J gene supplies the remainder. The rearrangement links TRBV17 to TRBJ2-5; TRBD2 matches 11 bases. The CDR3 has 17 residues. Germline CDR1 is MNHDT and CDR2 is YYDKIL. The trim removed 0 bases at V and 2 bases at J, leaving 4 bases unmatched. The covered CDR3 bases are TGTGCTAGCAGTAGAGATGGGGACTGGGGGCTCCAAGAC. Translating it yields CASSRDGDWGLQD. The complete CDR3 reads CASSRDGDWGLQDTQYF.

As regards this clone: The genes are named according to mouse. Here the CDR3 reads CASSAGYAETLYF. The sequenced part of the CDR3 DNA is TGTGCCAGCAGTGCAGGGTATGCAGAA. The chain joins TRBV19 to TRBJ2-3, with a weak D call TRBD1 (5 bases). The read comes to an end 4 residues before the CDR3 does, leaving the germline J gene to fill in the end. Trimming removed 4 bases at V and 2 bases at J, with 8 bases between. The CDR3 covers 13 residues. Germline V gene lookup returns CDR1 FNHDT and CDR2 SITEND (reference sequence).

This clone was picked up a small number of times. These gene names are mouse names. The DNA ends 4 residues before the CDR3 does, and the rest of the CDR3 is filled in from the germline J gene. This chain links TRBV13-1 with TRBJ2-7; D may be TRBD1 (6 bases). CDR1 and CDR2 from the germline V gene are NSHNY and SYGAGN. V lost 2 bases to trimming and J lost 1 base, with 10 bases between them. CDR3 length: 14 residues. Here the CDR3 reads CASSDRGGSYEQYF. CDR3 DNA (partial): TGTGCCAGCAGTGACAGGGGAGGATCCTAT.

Of note for this clone: Gene names denote mouse genes. The CDR3 is cut off 4 residues early in the read; its end comes from the germline J gene. V is TRBV19 and J is TRBJ2-1; 7 bases match TRBD2. CDR1 is FNHDT, CDR2 SITEND, per germline (reference sequence). The CDR3 runs 15 residues. The V and J ends lost 4 bases and 3 bases, in that order; junction bases with no gene match: 7. The covered CDR3 bases are TGTGCCAGCAGTCTAAGACTGGGCCTCTATGCT. This codes for CASSLRLGLYA. From start to end, the CDR3 is CASSLRLGLYAEQFF.

In this sample, this clone turned up a few times. Genes here carry mouse names. The CDR3 end is not reached by the read, which stops 4 residues before it; the germline J gene fills it in. V and J are TRBV13-3 and TRBJ2-1, with D possibly TRBD1 on 6 matching bases. The CDR3 runs 15 residues. Germline CDR1 NNHDY, CDR2 SYVADS. The covered CDR3 bases are TGTGCCAGCAGTGATGAGGGGGACGAGGGTCCT. This sequence encodes CASSDEGDEGP. The full CDR3 sequence reads CASSDEGDEGPEQFF.

This clone was seen more than once but under ten times. Gene names denote mouse genes. The read stops 4 residues short of the end of the CDR3; the missing end is completed from the germline J gene. This sequence joins TRBV19 and TRBJ2-1; 7 bases are a match to TRBD1. Germline CDR1 reads FNHDT; CDR2 reads SITEND (reference sequence). This CDR3 region has 15 residues. CDR3: CASSPLHRGGAEQFF. The CDR3 DNA, read in part, is TGTGCCAGCAGTCCCCTCCACAGGGGAGGCGCT.

This clone was seen a few times. Mouse gene names and germline throughout. The read halts 4 residues ahead of the CDR3 end, with the missing end drawn from the germline J gene. The V gene is TRBV13-3, the J gene TRBJ2-1, with 10 bases matching TRBD2. CDR1 is NNHDY, CDR2 SYVADS, per germline. V lost 1 base to trimming and J lost 0 bases; unmatched junction nucleotides: 4. This CDR3 has 17 amino acids. The CDR3 sequence is CASSDPGGAHNYAEQFF. The CDR3 bases that were read are TGTGCCAGCAGTGATCCTGGGGGGGCGCATAACTATGCT.

The sample holds many counts of this clone. Germline and genes: mouse. The CDR3 goes on 4 residues after the read ends, and that part is filled in from the germline J gene. The V gene is TRBV1, the J gene TRBJ2-1; 8 positions agree with TRBD2. J lost 3 bases, V lost 1 base, and 2 bases had no gene match. CDR1 is NSQYPW, CDR2 LRSPGD, per germline (reference sequence). The CDR3 is 15 amino acids. The CDR3 sequence: CTCSAGGGRYAEQFF. CDR3 bases read: TGCACCTGCAGTGCAGGGGGGGGGCGCTATGCT.

This clone was seen ten or more times. Gene names and germline match the mouse. The CDR3 is cut off 4 residues early in the read; its end comes from the germline J gene. The sample has other DNA sequences that encode this CDR3 too. The V gene is TRBV13-3, the J gene TRBJ2-1, with 10 bases lining up with TRBD1. This CDR3 region has 13 residues. Per the germline V gene, CDR1 is NNHDY and CDR2 is SYVADS. The CDR3 spells CASRTGGSAEQFF. The DNA read from the CDR3 is TGTGCCAGCAGGACAGGGGGCTCGGCT.

On this clone: Germline and genes: mouse. The CDR3 extends 4 residues past the end of the read, so its final part is completed from the germline J gene. The V gene is TRBV13-3, the J gene TRBJ2-1; TRBD2 matches at 10 bases. Looked up from germline, CDR1 is NNHDY and CDR2 is SYVADS. There are 16 residues in the CDR3. V shed 5 bases, J shed 1 base, and the junction held 6 bases outside the gene matches. Incomplete CDR3 DNA: TGTGCCAGCAGACACGGGACTGGGGCGAACTATGCT. This codes for CASRHGTGANYA. In full, the CDR3 reads CASRHGTGANYAEQFF.

This clone was detected ten times or more. Mouse gene names apply. The sequenced fragment ends 4 residues before the CDR3 boundary, so the rest is inferred from the germline J gene. This sequence joins TRBV13-3 and TRBJ2-5; the D gene is possibly TRBD1 (5 bases). V was trimmed by 5 bases and J by 2 bases, leaving 6 bases between them. Per the germline V gene, CDR1 is NNHDY and CDR2 is SYVADS. The CDR3 totals 12 residues. This CDR3 reads CASSRVQDTQYF. The part of the CDR3 DNA that was read is TGTGCCAGCAGCAGGGTCCAAGAC.

The sample holds a few counts of this clone. Genes here carry mouse names. Coverage ceases 4 residues before the CDR3 finishes, and the germline J gene fills in the end. The J gene is TRBJ2-3, the V gene TRBV13-1; D ambiguous. The CDR3 contains 12 residues. CDR1 is NSHNY, CDR2 SYGAGN, per germline. Trimming left V 4 bases short and J 3 bases short, with 6 bases between. Partial CDR3 DNA: TGTGCCAGCAGTCCAGAAGCAGAA. Its protein is CASSPEAE. The entire CDR3 reads CASSPEAETLYF.

This clone has just a few counts. Germline and genes: mouse. The read gets to within 4 residues of the CDR3 end, and the germline J gene fills in the rest. The V and J genes are TRBV1 and TRBJ2-1, with 8 nucleotides matching TRBD2. V shed 4 bases and J 2 bases; nucleotides not matched to a gene: 4. In germline, CDR1 is NSQYPW, CDR2 LRSPGD (reference sequence). CDR3 length equals 15 residues. The CDR3 loop reads CTCSGPGLDYAEQFF. The CDR3 bases that were read are TGCACCTGCAGTGGGCCGGGACTGGACTATGCT.

As for this clone: Gene names are the mouse ones. Coverage ceases 4 residues before the CDR3 finishes, and the germline J gene fills in the end. J is TRBJ2-5 and V is TRBV13-2; 7 nucleotides agree with TRBD2. Germline trimming cut 2 bases from V and 0 bases from J; bases unmatched to any gene: 3. The CDR3 spans 15 residues. Germline V lookup: CDR1 NNHNN, CDR2 SYGAGS (reference sequence). The CDR3 bases that were read are TGTGCCAGCGGTGAAGACTGGGTTAACCAAGAC. Encoded protein: CASGEDWVNQD. The whole CDR3 protein reads CASGEDWVNQDTQYF.

In regard to this clone: The genes and germline here are from mouse. The read terminates 4 residues before the CDR3 end, so the remaining end is supplied by the germline J gene. This chain joins TRBV1 and TRBJ2-2, with TRBD1 identical over 8 bases. CDR1 and CDR2 (germline): NSQYPW, LRSPGD (reference sequence). The junction had 6 bases not matched to a gene; V was cut back by 6 bases and J by 3 bases. The CDR3 loop spans 15 amino acids. CDR3 amino acids: CTCRQTGADTGQLYF. CDR3 bases read: TGCACCTGCAGGCAGACAGGGGCGGACACCGGG. The complete variable domain, with remaining parts taken from reference TRBV1 and TRBJ2-2, reads VTLLEQNPRWRLVPRGQAVNLRCILKNSQYPWMSWYQQDLQKQLQWLFTLRSPGDKEVKSLPGADYLATRVTDTELRLQVANMSQGRTLYCTCRQTGADTGQLYFGEGSKLTVL.

This clone turned up a few times. Gene names follow the mouse nomenclature. The read finishes 4 residues shy of the CDR3 end, and the germline J gene is used to complete it. The chain uses TRBV1 and TRBJ2-7; the match to TRBD2 covers 11 bases. From germline, CDR1 is NSQYPW and CDR2 LRSPGD (reference sequence). The CDR3 has 17 amino acids. The ends lost 0 bases at V and 1 base at J; junction bases unmatched: 5. The CDR3 bases that were read are TGCACCTGCAGTGCAGATCCCGGACTGGGGGGATCCTAT. Translation gives CTCSADPGLGGSY. The CDR3 reads in full as CTCSADPGLGGSYEQYF.